Listed here are 20 T cell receptor beta chains from one sample, sequenced in a study of blood T cell repertoires in COVID-19. Repertoires were generated with immunoSEQ multiplex PCR, while TCRdb's copy carries only in-frame clones and drops some. The sample consists of 500,000 to 600,000 clones, approximately 91% of them appearing once. The source material was peripheral blood. These receptors all come from a woman between 45 and 65 years old with COVID-19, enrolled during active disease.

The chain links TRBV2 to TRBJ1-6; perhaps TRBD1 as D (5 bases). This CDR3 has 16 residues. Germline V CDR1 and CDR2: SNHLY, FYNNEI. With 0 bases removed from V and 7 bases from J, the gap between germline ends came to 13 bases. CDR3 coding DNA: TGTGCCAGCAGTGAAGCAAAGCAGGGAGGAAATTCACCCCTCCACTTT. Protein: CASSEAKQGGNSPLHF.

CDR3: CASQRGGVETQYF. CDR3 in DNA: TGTGCCAGCCAAAGGGGGGGGGTCGAGACCCAGTACTTC. The chain recombines TRBV11-2 with TRBJ2-5; D possibly corresponds to TRBD2 (7 bases). CDR3 length equals 13 residues. Germline-derived CDR1 and CDR2 are SGHAT and FQNNGV. Trimming took off 8 bases at V and 5 bases at J, with 15 bases between the two ends.

The rearrangement uses TRBV6-5 and TRBJ2-1; TRBD1 aligns across 8 bases. Per the germline V gene, CDR1 is MNHEY and CDR2 is SVGAGI. The CDR3 totals 14 residues. V dropped 7 bases and J dropped 11; count of bases not matched to a gene: 13. CDR3 nucleotide sequence: TGTGCCAGCACCCCGGACAGGGATTTGTCGAAGCAGTTCTTC. This gives the protein CASTPDRDLSKQFF.

This clone was seen once. This chain connects TRBV9 to TRBJ2-5, with D possibly being TRBD2 (5 bases). Trimming shortened V by 3 bases and J by 7 bases, and 13 bases separated the two germline ends. The CDR3 covers 13 residues. The germline V gene has CDR1 SGDLS and CDR2 YYNGEE. The CDR3 DNA is TGTGCCAGCAGCGCCTACGGGGAAGGGACCCAGTACTTC. Protein: CASSAYGEGTQYF.

This clone came up a few times. V usage is TRBV2 and J usage is TRBJ1-2; D is possibly TRBD1 (6 bases). V was pared by 8 bases and J by 0 bases, with 10 bases between. CDR3 size: 13 residues. The germline V gene encodes CDR1 SNHLY and CDR2 FYNNEI. The CDR3 nucleotides are TGTGCCAGCGGGACATCTCCTAACTATGGCTACACCTTC. Amino acid sequence: CASGTSPNYGYTF. The full variable domain, rest sourced from reference TRBV2 and TRBJ1-2, is EPEVTQTPSHQVTQMGQEVILRCVPISNHLYFYWYRQILGQKVEFLVSFYNNEISEKSEIFDDQFSVERPDGSNFTLKIRSTKLEDSAMYFCASGTSPNYGYTFGSGTRLTVV.

The V gene is TRBV2, the J gene TRBJ1-3; 7 nucleotides align to TRBD1. The J segment lost 8 bases and the V segment lost 4 bases, leaving 8 bases of the junction unmatched. Germline V gene data show CDR1 as SNHLY and CDR2 as FYNNEI. This CDR3 region has 14 residues. This CDR3 reads CASSVRDRTDTIYF. CDR3 in DNA: TGTGCCAGCAGTGTCCGGGACAGAACGGACACCATATATTTT.

The chain uses TRBV11-3 and TRBJ2-1; TRBD2 agrees at 11 bases. Germline assignment: CDR1 SGHNT and CDR2 YENEEA. The CDR3 covers 16 residues. V trimming: 4 bases; J trimming: 4 bases; junction bases outside the gene matches: 6. The CDR3 reads CASSSLAGGEYNEQFF. The DNA of the CDR3 is TGTGCCAGCAGCTCATTAGCGGGGGGGGAATACAATGAGCAGTTCTTC. Full variable domain (missing parts from reference TRBV11-3 and TRBJ2-1): EAGVVQSPRYKIIEKKQPVAFWCNPISGHNTLYWYLQNLGQGPELLIRYENEEAVDDSQLPKDRFSAERLKGVDSTLKIQPAELGDSAVYLCASSSLAGGEYNEQFFGPGTRLTVL.

The CDR3 region is CASTARGGVSTDTQYF. Written as DNA, the CDR3 is TGTGCCAGCACCGCTCGCGGGGGGGTTAGCACAGATACGCAGTATTTT. The rearrangement joins TRBV3-1 (or the pseudogene TRBV3-2) to TRBJ2-3; 9 bases align to TRBD2. CDR1 is LGHDT, CDR2 YNNKEL, per germline (reference sequence). V shed 7 bases, J shed 0 bases, and the junction held 8 bases outside the gene matches. CDR3 length: 16 amino acids.

V gene TRBV6-5 combines with J gene TRBJ2-7; maybe TRBD2 (5 bases). V dropped 4 bases and J dropped 4 bases, with 17 bases sitting between them. Germline CDR1 MNHEY, CDR2 SVGAGI. This CDR3 contains 15 residues. CDR3 sequence (DNA): TGTGCCAGCAGTTTCCGCCGAGGGTCCCGGTACGAGCAGTACTTC. It translates to CASSFRRGSRYEQYF.

The gene calls are TRBV4-2 and TRBJ2-7, with 7 positions matching TRBD1. Germline trimming cut 5 bases from V and 2 bases from J; bases unmatched to any gene: 6. Germline values: CDR1 LGHNA, CDR2 YNFKEQ. The CDR3 is made up of 14 amino acids. The DNA for the CDR3 is TGTGCCAGCAGCTCCGACAGGGCGGCCTACGAGCAGTACTTC. Translated, it gives CASSSDRAAYEQYF.

The sample holds a few counts of this clone. The chain is built from TRBV6-6 and TRBJ2-7; 9 nucleotides match TRBD1. The V segment lost 6 bases and the J segment 5 bases; nucleotides outside the gene matches: 11. There are 15 residues in the CDR3. Germline values: CDR1 MNHNY, CDR2 SVGAGI (reference sequence). Here the CDR3 reads CASSWDRDHRHEQYF. The CDR3 nucleotides read TGTGCCAGCAGCTGGGACAGGGACCATAGACACGAGCAGTACTTC.

V is TRBV12-3 or TRBV12-4 and J is TRBJ1-1, with 7 nucleotides matching TRBD1. V shed 2 bases, J shed 9 bases, and the junction held 6 bases outside the gene matches. CDR3 size: 13 residues. Written as DNA, the CDR3 is TGTGCCAGCAGTTTAAGCGACAGGGTCCAAGCTTTCTTT. Translated: CASSLSDRVQAFF.

The rearrangement joins TRBV30 to TRBJ2-5; the match to TRBD2 covers 10 bases. The CDR3 loop spans 14 amino acids. With V trimmed by 1 base and J by 3 bases, 2 bases remained unmatched. Germline V CDR1 and CDR2: GTSNPN, SVGIG (reference sequence). The DNA for the CDR3 is TGTGCCTGGAGTGCAGGACTAGCGGAAGAGACCCAGTACTTC. Translation: CAWSAGLAEETQYF. Based on the CDR3 plus reference TRBV30 and TRBJ2-5, the full variable domain is SQTIHQWPATLVQPVGSPLSLECTVEGTSNPNLYWYRQAAGRGLQLLFYSVGIGQISSEVPQNLSASRPQDRQFILSSKKLLLSDSGFYLCAWSAGLAEETQYFGPGTRLLVL.

The chain joins TRBV5-6 to TRBJ2-5; D gene unclear. The germline V gene encodes CDR1 SGHDT and CDR2 YYEEEE. The CDR3 has 14 amino acids. V dropped 1 base and J dropped 5 bases, with 12 bases sitting between them. CDR3 protein: CASSLPGSSETQYF. CDR3 DNA: TGTGCCAGCAGCTTGCCCGGTTCGTCGGAGACCCAGTACTTC.

The V and J genes are TRBV27 and TRBJ1-6, with D unclear. Trimming shortened V by 6 bases and J by 0 bases, and 24 bases separated the two germline ends. The CDR3 length is 20 residues. Germline CDR1 is MNHEY and CDR2 is SMNVEV (reference sequence). CDR3 nucleotide sequence: TGTGCCAGCAGATTGAGGTCTTTAGATTGGAAGAGCTCCTATAATTCACCCCTCCACTTT. This translates into CASRLRSLDWKSSYNSPLHF.

The CDR3 DNA follows: TGCGCCAGCAGCCTGACAGTTTCTCATCAGCCCCAGCATTTT. Protein sequence: CASSLTVSHQPQHF. The chain employs TRBV4-1 and TRBJ1-5, with D possibly being TRBD1 (5 bases). CDR1 and CDR2 (germline): MGHRA, YSYEKL. The CDR3 consists of 14 residues. Trimming shortened V by 4 bases and J by 5 bases, and 12 bases separated the two germline ends.

The rearrangement uses TRBV29-1 and TRBJ2-3; D uncertain. V was clipped by 3 bases and J by 4 bases, with 17 bases between them. The germline gives CDR1 SQVTM, CDR2 ANQGSEA. The CDR3 is made up of 15 amino acids. The CDR3 here is CSVDPGGLVSDTQYF. As DNA, the CDR3 is TGCAGCGTTGATCCCGGCGGTCTAGTCTCAGATACGCAGTATTTT.

The rearrangement uses TRBV4-1 and TRBJ1-3, with 9 bases fitting TRBD1. In germline, CDR1 is MGHRA, CDR2 YSYEKL. This CDR3 has 15 residues. The junction had 2 bases not matched to a gene; V was cut back by 1 base and J by 4 bases. The CDR3 is CASSQGTGVGNTIYF. The CDR3 nucleotides read TGCGCCAGCAGCCAAGGGACAGGGGTAGGAAACACCATATATTTT.

V is TRBV7-9 and J is TRBJ2-2; 8 bases fit TRBD2. There are 15 residues in the CDR3. V lost 5 bases to trimming and J lost 7 bases; unmatched junction nucleotides: 9. Germline values: CDR1 SEHNR, CDR2 FQNEAQ (reference sequence). The CDR3 sequence: CASSPRVAGSGELFF. In DNA, the CDR3 is TGTGCCAGCAGCCCCAGGGTAGCGGGGAGCGGGGAGCTGTTTTTT.

V gene TRBV30 combines with J gene TRBJ1-1; TRBD1 is a possible D gene (6 bases). This CDR3 comprises 16 residues. CDR1 and CDR2 from the germline V gene are GTSNPN and SVGIG (reference sequence). V lost 2 bases, J lost 0 bases, and 16 bases lay in between. CDR3 DNA: TGTGCCTGGAGTACCCATAGGGACACCATGAACACTGAAGCTTTCTTT. This gives the protein CAWSTHRDTMNTEAFF.